The clone carrying this T cell receptor beta chain was seen a single time. What it binds is not known. Germline V gives CDR1 PRHDT, CDR2 FYEKMQ (reference sequence). Trimming shortened V by 0 bases and J by 8 bases, and 10 bases separated the two germline ends. There are 13 residues in the CDR3. Some clones are missing from TCRdb's copy, which holds only in-frame ones; the method was immunoSEQ multiplex PCR. The sample carries approximately 110,000 clones, 80% to 95% recorded once. The sample is drawn from a study of T cell responses to AZD1222 COVID-19 vaccine. General study findings and limits: A mostly white British donor set with more females was recruited, and clonal diversity was possibly underestimated. No repertoire was sampled before or during the peak T cell response, only after it.

The material sequenced was peripheral blood, taken on day 0 of AZD1222 vaccination. V gene TRBV13 combines with J gene TRBJ1-2; D not certain. This sequence was found in an adult in good health. CDR3 protein: CASSLGLRYGYTF. The CDR3 DNA follows: TGTGCCAGCAGCTTAGGCCTAAGGTACGGCTACACCTTC. Filled out from reference TRBV13 and TRBJ1-2, the complete variable domain reads AAGVIQSPRHLIKEKRETATLKCYPIPRHDTVYWYQQGPGQDPQFLISFYEKMQSDKGSIPDRFSAQQFSDYHSELNMSSLELGDSALYFCASSLGLRYGYTFGSGTRLTVV.